The clone carrying this T cell receptor (beta chain) has ten or more counts. The antigen remains unidentified. Germline V CDR1 and CDR2: MDHEN, SYDVKM. V was shortened by 4 bases and J by 0 bases, with 7 bases between the two germline ends. CDR3 length equals 14 residues. From the multiplex PCR reads, TCRdb called clonotypes with MiXCR, one entry per CDR3 protein. This sample has some 22,000 distinct CDR3 sequences, with approximately 70% found just once. The sample comes from a study of breast tumors, draining lymph nodes, adjacent tissues. The study, taken as a whole, reports: Tumor T cell lymph node origin was a supported hypothesis, not proven. The data were judged consistent with most tumor T cells coming from lymph node and expanding in tumor.

The sample comprised tumor-adjacent breast tissue. The V and J genes are TRBV28 and TRBJ1-3; unclear D gene. The clonotype comes from a female donor with breast cancer. Some clones in this sample may be carry-over from other donors' samples. Here the CDR3 DNA reads TGTGCCAGCAGTTCACCGGACTCTGGAAACACCATATATTTT. Residues: CASSSPDSGNTIYF.